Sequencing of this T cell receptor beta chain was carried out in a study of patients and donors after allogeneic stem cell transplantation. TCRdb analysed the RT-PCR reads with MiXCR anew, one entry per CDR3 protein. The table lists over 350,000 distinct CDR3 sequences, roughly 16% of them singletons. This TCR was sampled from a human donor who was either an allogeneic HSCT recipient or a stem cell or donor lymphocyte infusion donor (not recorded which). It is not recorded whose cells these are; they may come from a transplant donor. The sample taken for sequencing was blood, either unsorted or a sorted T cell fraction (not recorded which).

DNA for the CDR3: TGCAGTGCTAGAGACACGGAAGTAATCACAGATACGCAGTATTTT. Translated: CSARDTEVITDTQYF. The chain joins TRBV20-1 to TRBJ2-3, with D uncertain. This CDR3 region has 15 residues. Germline V gene sequence: CDR1 DFQATT, CDR2 SNEGSKA (reference sequence). Trimming cost V 0 bases and J 2 bases, with 12 bases left between them.